A single sample is the source of the 13 T cell receptor beta chains below, sequenced in a study of blood T cells in healthy people across ages. Together with a sample-barcoded 5' primer, a J-beta primer mix was included in a second PCR lasting about 6 to 11 cycles. MiXCR, applied by TCRdb to the 5' RACE reads, yields one record per CDR3 protein. The sample has some 760,000 distinct CDR3 sequences, approximately 25% seen once; the top ten hold under 4%. This same sample was also part of a study on T cells of mothers and their children.

Specimen: blood. The source of these receptors is a boy aged 10-17 years in good health.

This clonotype was seen a few times. CDR3 loop: CASSETQRETQYF. CDR3 DNA: TGTGCCAGCAGTGAGACCCAGCGGGAGACCCAGTACTTC. The chain joins TRBV2 to TRBJ2-5; maybe TRBD2 (5 bases). Trimming pared 3 bases from V and 5 bases from J, leaving 10 bases between. CDR3 length: 13 residues. The germline gives CDR1 SNHLY, CDR2 FYNNEI.

The J gene is TRBJ2-6, the V gene TRBV9, with TRBD2 matching over 13 bases. The V segment lost 4 bases and the J segment 2 bases; nucleotides outside the gene matches: 12. CDR1 and CDR2 from the germline V gene are SGDLS and YYNGEE. The CDR3 spans 20 residues. CDR3: CASSLGLAGTRATGANVLTF. CDR3 coding DNA: TGTGCCAGCAGCCTGGGACTAGCGGGGACACGTGCCACTGGGGCCAACGTCCTGACTTTC.

The chain recombines TRBV7-2 with TRBJ2-3; D gene ambiguous. In germline, CDR1 is SGHTA, CDR2 FQGNSA. This CDR3 spans 15 amino acids. V lost 2 bases and J lost 3, with 12 bases in between. In DNA form, the CDR3 reads TGTGCCAGCAGCTTACTCACTCGTGGGACAGATACGCAGTATTTT. The encoded protein is CASSLLTRGTDTQYF.

The chain recombines TRBV6-6 with TRBJ1-1, with 10 bases lining up with TRBD1. The J segment lost 4 bases and the V segment lost 1 base, leaving 0 bases of the junction unmatched. Germline V CDR1 and CDR2: MNHNY, SVGAGI (reference sequence). This CDR3 contains 14 residues. CDR3 protein: CASSYWTGGTEAFF. The CDR3 region has the DNA TGTGCCAGCAGTTACTGGACAGGGGGCACTGAAGCTTTCTTT.

There are a few counts of this clonotype. Here the CDR3 reads CASSLEGGSSEAFF. The CDR3 DNA reads as TGTGCCAGCAGTTTAGAAGGGGGGAGCTCTGAAGCTTTCTTT. The rearrangement links TRBV12-3 or TRBV12-4 to TRBJ1-1, with D perhaps matching TRBD1 (6 bases). This CDR3 comprises 14 residues. V dropped 1 base and J dropped 6 bases, with 12 bases sitting between them.

This clonotype turned up a few times. The chain has TRBV11-1 and TRBJ2-5; 10 bases fit TRBD2. The DNA matches TRBJ2-1 better at its end, which makes the J call doubtful. Germline V CDR1 and CDR2: SGHAT, FQDESV (reference sequence). CDR3 size: 20 residues. CDR3 in amino acids: CASSPGILAGGPKPYNEQFF. In DNA, the CDR3 is TGTGCCAGCAGCCCAGGGATTTTAGCGGGAGGACCGAAACCCTACAATGAGCAGTTCTTC.

This clonotype was counted a few times. CDR3 protein: CSAIPGLAGSYEQYF. CDR3 DNA: TGCAGTGCTATCCCGGGACTAGCGGGAAGCTACGAGCAGTACTTC. This rearrangement joins TRBV20-1 to TRBJ2-7, with TRBD2 identical over 13 bases. Per germline, CDR1 DFQATT and CDR2 SNEGSKA (reference sequence). V shed 4 bases and J 3 bases; nucleotides not matched to a gene: 6. The CDR3 length is 15 residues.

This clonotype has only a few counts. The chain couples TRBV6-5 to TRBJ2-5; weak D call: TRBD2 (6 bases). The J call could be wrong; TRBJ2-7 is a better fit for the DNA end. This CDR3 is built from 17 residues. Germline CDR1 reads MNHEY; CDR2 reads SVGAGI. DNA for the CDR3: TGTGCCAGCAGTTCCATACTAGCCGGCTCGCACGCCTACGAGCAGTACTTC. Amino acid sequence: CASSSILAGSHAYEQYF.

This clonotype was counted a few times. CDR3 amino acids: CASSQDNLKNNEQFF. CDR3 nucleotide sequence: TGCGCCAGCAGCCAAGATAATCTAAAAAACAATGAGCAGTTCTTC. The chain employs TRBV4-3 and TRBJ2-1; D remains ambiguous. This CDR3 spans 15 amino acids. Looked up from germline, CDR1 is LGHNA and CDR2 is YSLEER. The germline V and J ends were trimmed by 0 bases and 5 bases, with 11 bases remaining between them.

This clonotype turned up a few times. The V gene is TRBV6-2 or TRBV6-3, the J gene TRBJ2-1; TRBD1 might be the D (7 bases). The J call may be mistaken, given a closer DNA end match to TRBJ2-5. Germline CDR1 MNHEY, CDR2 SVGEGT. The CDR3 length is 16 residues. In DNA form, the CDR3 reads TGTGCCAGCAGTTACTCGATCAGGGGGAGGACGGAGACCCAGTACTTC. Encoded protein: CASSYSIRGRTETQYF.

A few counts support this clonotype. The gene calls are TRBV5-4 and TRBJ2-1, with a tentative D call TRBD2 (7 bases). The V gene lost 5 bases and the J gene lost 8 bases, with 14 bases spanning the gap. The CDR3 extends over 13 amino acids. Germline-derived CDR1 and CDR2 are SGHNT and YYREEE (reference sequence). CDR3 residues: CASSHGGGDEQFF. Written as DNA, the CDR3 is TGTGCCAGCAGTCACGGAGGGGGGGATGAGCAGTTCTTC.

This chain joins TRBV6-2 or TRBV6-3 and TRBJ2-1, with D perhaps being TRBD1 or TRBD2 (5 bases each). The end of the DNA is better explained by TRBJ2-7, so the J call may be wrong. The CDR3 is 12 residues long. Germline assignment: CDR1 MNHEY and CDR2 SVGEGT. This chain's CDR3 is CASSYGTVGQYF. The CDR3 DNA sequence: TGTGCCAGCAGTTATGGGACCGTCGGGCAGTACTTC.

V usage is TRBV12-3 or TRBV12-4 and J usage is TRBJ2-4; D might be TRBD1 or TRBD2, each matching 5 bases. V gave up 2 bases and J gave up 3 bases, with 11 bases separating them. The CDR3 consists of 15 residues. The CDR3 sequence: CASSLRGVDKNIQYF. CDR3 coding DNA: TGTGCCAGCAGTTTAAGAGGGGTGGACAAAAACATTCAGTACTTC.